This TCR beta chain originates from a study of OX40 agonist ivuxolimab in advanced cancers. Notes on the research overall: Ivuxolimab, which targeted the costimulatory receptor OX40 (CD134), was an agonistic, fully human IgG2 monoclonal antibody. Intravenous ivuxolimab was administered to patients every 2 weeks at six dose levels: 0.01, 0.1, 0.3, 1.5, 3 and 10 mg/kg. Among the 50 to 55 dose-escalation patients, some 20 had hepatocellular carcinoma, about 15 melanoma, 9 renal cell carcinoma and 9 head and neck cancer. In the dose-escalation cohort, 82.7% of patients were male, and the mean age was 60 years with a range of about 20 to 80. Patients were allowed to have had prior anti-PD-1, anti-PD-L1 or anti-CTLA-4 therapy, and approximately 41% of the dose-escalation patients had previously received checkpoint inhibitors. Partial responses occurred in three dose-escalation patients, of whom one had hepatocellular carcinoma and two had cutaneous melanoma. Peripheral TCRbeta sequencing aimed to test whether ivuxolimab altered TCR sequence diversity and caused clonal T-cell expansion. The paper describes the monotherapy dose-escalation part (N of about 57 patients) of the phase I trial of ivuxolimab. General findings and caveats noted by the study authors: In partial responders in the 0.1-3.0 mg/kg groups, normalized peripheral clonal expansion was found to be among the lowest, especially among CD8+ T cells. On average, CD8+ T cells showed more expanded clones than CD4+ T cells after ivuxolimab. At doses from 0.1 to 3.0 mg/kg, clonal expansion was seen in both CD4+ and CD8+ blood T cells between baseline and week 6. Low levels of normalized T-cell clonal expansion were also seen in some patients who did not respond. The antigen specificity of the clonally expanded peripheral T cells was not determined.

Patients with autoimmune disease history or receiving systemic immunosuppression were excluded from the trial. In every dose cohort, peripheral blood was drawn for TCR sequencing at baseline, cycle 4 day 1, and cycle 7 day 1. The samples were drawn from a first-in-human, open-label, multicenter phase I dose-escalation trial of ivuxolimab. Adults with locally advanced or metastatic head and neck squamous cell, hepatocellular, melanoma or renal cell carcinoma were enrolled in the trial. Before TCR sequencing, CD4+ T cells and CD8+ T cells were sorted from peripheral blood as separate populations. Counted from cysteine to phenylalanine, this CDR3 has 15 amino acids. Only the CDR3 portion is preserved as DNA: 45 bases, with reading frame beginning at the first base. The CDR1 and CDR2 encoded by the germline V gene (reference sequence) are SEHNR and FQNEAQ. Trimming accounts for 1 base at V and 2 bases at J, while the number of junction bases matched to no gene is 3.

Of note for this clone: Its antigen remains unidentified. Base qualities are not at hand, and no much larger clone is one base apart.

Genomic DNA was isolated from the sorted cells so that the TCRbeta CDR3 region could be sequenced. The immunoSEQ Assay was used for sequencing of TCRbeta CDR3 regions. TCRdb's version of the immuneACCESS table is confined to in-frame rearrangements and falls short of the full clone set. An unresolved V gene accounts for under half of the shortfall where checked; the remainder is of unknown origin. The sample table contains around 84,000 clones; only one count was recorded for approximately 89% of them. Of the sample, roughly 0.18% is held by the ten largest clones. The V and J genes are TRBV7-9 and TRBJ1-2; 8 junctional bases match TRBD1. Material: CD4+ or CD8+ T cells sorted from blood, obtained in a trial of the OX40 agonist ivuxolimab. The sequence came from an adult with an advanced solid tumor such as melanoma, head and neck, liver or kidney cancer. The CDR3 is CASSLGRTGNYGYTF. The nucleotides read TGTGCCAGCAGCTTAGGGAGGACAGGGAACTATGGCTACACCTTC.